This T cell receptor (beta chain) stems from a study of shared clonotypes between healthy human individuals. The CDR3 covers 15 residues. Germline CDR1 SGHRS, CDR2 YFSETQ. The trim removed 4 bases at V and 4 bases at J, leaving 9 bases unmatched. Sequencing used immunoSEQ multiplex PCR; TCRdb keeps in-frame clones, though not all of them. Among about 1.5 million clones, 98% were seen once, and the ten largest hold about 0.45%. The source is a man aged 25 to 40 in good health. The sequencing sample was made of naive CD4+ T cells sorted from blood. This sample's subset: CD45RA+ positively selected. This sequence joins TRBV5-1 and TRBJ2-3, with 7 positions matching TRBD2. Written as DNA, the CDR3 is TGCGCCAGCAGCCTGTCGCGGGAGTGGGCAGATACGCAGTATTTT. Amino acids: CASSLSREWADTQYF.